A selection of T cell receptor beta chains follows, all from one sample in a study of blood T cell repertoires in COVID-19. Here immunoSEQ multiplex PCR was the method, and the copy in TCRdb shows in-frame clones only, minus some. This sample has 150,000 or so clones, with roughly 84% found just once. Input material: peripheral blood. The receptors shown here come from a woman aged 60-75 years with COVID-19, enrolled during active disease. Each CDR3 is given with its conserved first and last residue. Fields, in order: D gene, V gene, CDR3 length, J gene, clone size, CDR3 protein, CDR3 DNA. D genes are given only for firm matches. Size values are once, few and many counts, or a class for expanded clones, and some rows have none.

D: NA; V: TRBV6-6; length: 15; J: TRBJ2-7; size: NA; CDR3: CASSYSMDNSYEQYF; DNA: TGTGCCAGCAGTTACTCGATGGACAACTCCTACGAGCAGTACTTC
D: TRBD2; V: TRBV7-3; length: 15; J: TRBJ2-7; size: NA; CDR3: CASSRTGGDSYEQYF; DNA: TGTGCCAGCAGCAGGACGGGAGGGGACTCCTACGAGCAGTACTTC
D: TRBD1; V: TRBV28; length: 17; J: TRBJ2-2; size: NA; CDR3: CASGHAQGASLTGELFF; DNA: TGTGCCAGCGGCCACGCTCAGGGGGCGTCCCTCACCGGGGAGCTGTTTTTT
D: NA; V: TRBV9; length: 15; J: TRBJ1-4; size: once; CDR3: CASSVAPTTNEKLFF; DNA: TGTGCCAGCAGCGTAGCCCCAACAACTAATGAAAAACTGTTTTTT
D: NA; V: TRBV12-3/TRBV12-4; length: 12; J: TRBJ1-1; size: NA; CDR3: CASSGGGSEAFF; DNA: TGTGCCAGCAGCGGGGGGGGGAGCGAAGCTTTCTTT
D: NA; V: TRBV7-9; length: 13; J: TRBJ1-2; size: NA; CDR3: CASSLPTDRGYTF; DNA: TGTGCCAGCAGCCTCCCCACGGACAGAGGCTACACCTTC
D: NA; V: TRBV10-1; length: 14; J: TRBJ1-1; size: once; CDR3: CASSEGPGDTEAFF; DNA: TGCGCCAGCAGTGAGGGTCCGGGAGACACTGAAGCTTTCTTT
D: TRBD2; V: TRBV19; length: 14; J: TRBJ2-3; size: NA; CDR3: CASGTSGITDTQYF; DNA: TGTGCCAGTGGGACTAGTGGCATCACAGATACGCAGTATTTT
D: NA; V: TRBV11-2; length: 14; J: TRBJ2-3; size: once; CDR3: CASSLWRSTDTQYF; DNA: TGTGCCAGCAGCTTATGGCGGAGCACAGATACGCAGTATTTT
D: NA; V: TRBV5-6; length: 13; J: TRBJ2-3; size: NA; CDR3: CASSLGGTDTQYF; DNA: TGTGCCAGCAGCTTGGGAGGCACAGATACGCAGTATTTT
D: TRBD2; V: TRBV3-1/TRBV3-2; length: 14; J: TRBJ2-1; size: NA; CDR3: CASSLLAGTNEQFF; DNA: TGTGCCAGCAGCCTCCTAGCGGGCACGAATGAGCAGTTCTTC
D: NA; V: TRBV6-5; length: 16; J: TRBJ1-5; size: NA; CDR3: CASSYSGDTYNQPQHF; DNA: TGTGCCAGCAGTTACTCAGGGGATACTTACAATCAGCCCCAGCATTTT
D: NA; V: TRBV6-5; length: 11; J: TRBJ2-1; size: NA; CDR3: CASSLGEEQFF; DNA: TGTGCCAGCAGTTTGGGAGAGGAGCAGTTCTTC